One and the same sample provided the 25 T cell receptor beta chains below, sequenced in a study of early T cells in non-severe SARS-CoV-2 infection (dated by TCRdb to 2020 to 2023). The library came from 5' RACE. For sequencing, a NextSeq 500 was employed. TCRdb reworked the public reads: Q25 trimming with fastp, MiXCR clone assembly, productive beta chains retained. For every CDR3 protein sequence, its rows merge into one entry that carries the most common genes and DNA. This sample has over 90,000 distinct CDR3 sequences in its table, and approximately 12% of those were observed once. The ten largest clones take up under 4.5% of the sample. The sample in question was whole blood, obtained at baseline. These receptors were taken from an adult who was a healthcare worker with PCR-confirmed SARS-CoV-2 infection or an uninfected control (not recorded which).

This chain connects TRBV12-3 or TRBV12-4 to TRBJ2-3; D remains ambiguous. The V end lost 3 bases, the J end lost 7 bases, and 2 bases lay between the germline ends. The CDR3 is 10 residues long. CDR3 sequence: CASSFNTQYF. The DNA of the CDR3 is TGTGCCAGCAGTTTTAATACGCAGTATTTT.

The chain recombines TRBV2 with TRBJ1-3; D may be TRBD1 (6 bases). The CDR3 sequence is 15 residues long. CDR1 and CDR2 (germline): SNHLY, FYNNEI. Between the trimmed V and J ends, which lost 8 bases and 4 bases, there was a span of 18 bases. The CDR3 sequence: CASGSGGRGGNTIYF. In nucleotides, the CDR3 is TGTGCCAGCGGATCGGGGGGCAGAGGAGGAAACACCATATATTTT.

The chain couples TRBV20-1 to TRBJ2-7, with 9 bases fitting TRBD2. V dropped 6 bases and J dropped 0; count of bases not matched to a gene: 9. The germline gives CDR1 DFQATT, CDR2 SNEGSKA (reference sequence). The CDR3 runs to 15 residues. Here the CDR3 reads CSARSPSGVSYEQYF. The CDR3 DNA reads as TGCAGTGCGCGTTCTCCTAGCGGGGTCTCCTACGAGCAGTACTTC.

This clonotype was observed a handful of times. The chain has TRBV27 and TRBJ2-3, with 13 bases identical to TRBD2. The germline gives CDR1 MNHEY, CDR2 SMNVEV (reference sequence). This CDR3 spans 16 amino acids. With 4 bases clipped from V and 8 bases from J, the junction kept 9 bases outside the gene matches. CDR3 loop: CASSSRTSGGHGTQYF. The CDR3 DNA reads TGTGCCAGCAGTTCCAGGACTAGCGGGGGTCATGGTACGCAGTATTTT.

This chain links TRBV28 with TRBJ2-2; D unresolved. This CDR3 spans 15 amino acids. The germline V gene encodes CDR1 MDHEN and CDR2 SYDVKM. V was pared by 2 bases and J by 1 base, with 8 bases between. The CDR3 DNA is TGTGCCAGCAGTTTAGATGCACGGAACACCGGGGAGCTGTTTTTT. It codes for CASSLDARNTGELFF. Full variable domain (outside the CDR3, taken from reference TRBV28 and TRBJ2-2): DVKVTQSSRYLVKRTGEKVFLECVQDMDHENMFWYRQDPGLGLRLIYFSYDVKMKEKGDIPEGYSVSREKKERFSLILESASTNQTSMYLCASSLDARNTGELFFGEGSRLTVL.

This clonotype was counted a single time. Compared with germline, one end of the junction differs, possibly owing to a read error. The chain links TRBV11-3 to TRBJ1-6, with D perhaps TRBD1 (5 bases). CDR1 is SGHNT, CDR2 YENEEA, per germline. CDR3 length: 16 amino acids. This chain's CDR3 is CVSSRQRSSYNSPLHF. CDR3 bases: TGTGTCAGCAGCCGACAGCGAAGCTCCTATAATTCACCCCTCCACTTT.

Only a few counts were recorded for this clonotype. The V gene is TRBV4-2, the J gene TRBJ2-7; 11 positions agree with TRBD1. J lost 3 bases, V lost 3 bases, and 7 bases had no gene match. This CDR3 is 16 amino acids long. Germline lookup yields CDR1 LGHNA and CDR2 YNFKEQ. CDR3 sequence reads: CASSQAGTGGNYEQYF. DNA of the CDR3: TGTGCCAGCAGCCAGGCCGGGACAGGGGGGAACTACGAGCAGTACTTC.

This chain uses TRBV30 with TRBJ1-1, with 7 bases identical to TRBD1. The J segment lost 4 bases and the V segment lost 7 bases, leaving 6 bases of the junction unmatched. Germline-derived CDR1 and CDR2 are GTSNPN and SVGIG (reference sequence). The CDR3 has 12 amino acids. CDR3 region: CAYSTGITEAFF. The CDR3 DNA reads as TGTGCCTACTCGACAGGGATCACTGAAGCTTTCTTT.

This sequence joins TRBV4-1 and TRBJ2-5; 8 bases are a match to TRBD2. This CDR3 spans 13 amino acids. The junction had 6 bases not matched to a gene; V was cut back by 4 bases and J by 8 bases. The germline CDR1 and CDR2 sequences are MGHRA and YSYEKL. CDR3 DNA sequence: TGCGCCAGCAGCCTGGGACTAGGGGCTACCCAGTACTTC. It is translated as CASSLGLGATQYF.

V usage is TRBV7-3 and J usage is TRBJ2-3; 11 nucleotides align to TRBD2. CDR3 length: 16 amino acids. V was clipped by 5 bases and J by 3 bases; unmatched bases: 7. Germline CDR1 SGHTA, CDR2 FQGTGA. CDR3 coding DNA: TGTGCCAGCAGCCTTAGCGGGGGGGCCGGAACAGATACGCAGTATTTT. Residues: CASSLSGGAGTDTQYF. Supplemented by reference TRBV7-3 and TRBJ2-3, the full variable domain reads GAGVSQTPSNKVTEKGKYVELRCDPISGHTALYWYRQSLGQGPEFLIYFQGTGAADDSGLPNDRFFAVRPEGSVSTLKIQRTERGDSAVYLCASSLSGGAGTDTQYFGPGTRLTVL.

The genes are TRBV5-1 and TRBJ2-3; D possibly corresponds to TRBD2 (5 bases). Germline CDR1 SGHRS, CDR2 YFSETQ. With 0 bases removed from V and 2 bases from J, the gap between germline ends came to 10 bases. The CDR3 has 15 residues. CDR3 nucleotides: TGCGCCAGCAGCTTGGGAGCTAGCAACACAGATACGCAGTATTTT. Its translation: CASSLGASNTDTQYF.

In this sample, this clonotype turned up many times. J is TRBJ1-3 and V is TRBV20-1, with unresolved D. With 6 bases removed from V and 4 bases from J, the gap between germline ends came to 7 bases. The CDR3 is 11 residues long. The germline gives CDR1 DFQATT, CDR2 SNEGSKA (reference sequence). The CDR3 nucleotides are TGCAGTGCCATATCCGGAAACACCATATATTTT. As protein: CSAISGNTIYF.

A remark on this clonotype: At one boundary the junction diverges from the germline segment, which might be a read error. The V gene is TRBV15, the J gene TRBJ1-5; D is uncertain. CDR3 length: 14 residues. In germline, CDR1 is LNHNV, CDR2 YYDKDF (reference sequence). The CDR3 DNA is TGTGCCACCAGCAGAGAAAGGAGCAGTCAGCCCCAGCATTTT. Translation: CATSRERSSQPQHF. The whole variable domain, remainder taken from reference TRBV15 and TRBJ1-5, is DAMVIQNPRYQVTQFGKPVTLSCSQTLNHNVMYWYQQKSSQAPKLLFHYYDKDFNNEADTPDNFQSRRPNTSFCFLDIRSPGLGDTAMYLCATSRERSSQPQHFGDGTRLSIL.

This clonotype was picked up a small number of times. The chain has TRBV2 and TRBJ2-3, with D possibly matching TRBD1 (5 bases). The CDR3 is 12 amino acids. The germline V gene encodes CDR1 SNHLY and CDR2 FYNNEI. V lost 6 bases and J 4 bases, leaving 8 bases between the germline ends. The DNA of the CDR3 is TGTGCCAGCAGCCCGACAGCAGATACGCAGTATTTT. Its translation: CASSPTADTQYF.

Many counts were recorded for this clonotype. J is TRBJ2-3 and V is TRBV7-9; D remains unclear. Germline V gives CDR1 SEHNR, CDR2 FQNEAQ (reference sequence). This CDR3 contains 15 residues. Trimming took off 0 bases at V and 1 base at J, with 8 bases between the two ends. CDR3 sequence reads: CASSLAQPGTDTQYF. As DNA, the CDR3 is TGTGCCAGCAGCTTAGCGCAGCCAGGCACAGATACGCAGTATTTT. The variable domain in full, with the rest retrieved from reference TRBV7-9 and TRBJ2-3, is DTGVSQNPRHKITKRGQNVTFRCDPISEHNRLYWYRQTLGQGPEFLTYFQNEAQLEKSRLLSDRFSAERPKGSFSTLEIQRTEQGDSAMYLCASSLAQPGTDTQYFGPGTRLTVL.

This clonotype was seen a few times. The chain carries TRBV3-1 and TRBJ2-7, with 9 bases identical to TRBD1. The germline CDR1 and CDR2 sequences are LGHDT and YNNKEL (reference sequence). V was clipped by 4 bases and J by 3 bases; unmatched bases: 7. The CDR3 sequence is 15 residues long. The CDR3 spells CASSPRNRGHYEQYF. The CDR3 DNA sequence: TGTGCCAGCAGCCCGAGGAACAGGGGGCACTACGAGCAGTACTTC.

This clonotype was observed many times. The chain employs TRBV4-1 and TRBJ2-3; 13 bases line up with TRBD2. With 3 bases clipped from V and 2 bases from J, the junction kept 5 bases outside the gene matches. The CDR3 has 17 amino acids. Germline CDR1 and CDR2: MGHRA and YSYEKL. The DNA of the CDR3 is TGCGCCAGCAGCCAGGGGACTAGCGGGACGTACACAGATACGCAGTATTTT. It translates to CASSQGTSGTYTDTQYF.

The chain carries TRBV20-1 and TRBJ2-7; D remains unclear. Looked up from germline, CDR1 is DFQATT and CDR2 is SNEGSKA (reference sequence). The CDR3 runs to 14 residues. The V end was cut by 5 bases, the J end by 0 bases, with 14 bases between. This chain's CDR3 is CSAPRALNSYEQYF. The CDR3 DNA sequence: TGCAGTGCTCCCCGGGCCTTAAACTCCTACGAGCAGTACTTC.

Ten or more counts support this clonotype. V is TRBV5-4 and J is TRBJ1-1; TRBD1 matches 11 bases. Germline V gives CDR1 SGHNT, CDR2 YYREEE (reference sequence). Germline trimming cut 3 bases from V and 5 bases from J; bases unmatched to any gene: 3. The CDR3 is 14 residues long. The CDR3 sequence is CASSWTGGVTEAFF. The DNA for the CDR3 is TGTGCCAGCAGCTGGACAGGGGGCGTTACTGAAGCTTTCTTT.

The rearrangement joins TRBV30 to TRBJ1-2; D gene uncertain. CDR3 length equals 13 residues. Germline CDR1 is GTSNPN and CDR2 is SVGIG (reference sequence). V shed 3 bases and J shed 2 bases, with 10 bases lying between them. CDR3 sequence reads: CAWSLDLNYGYTF. The CDR3 DNA follows: TGTGCCTGGAGCTTGGACCTCAACTATGGCTACACCTTC.

V usage is TRBV5-1 and J usage is TRBJ2-5; D might be TRBD1 (6 bases). This CDR3 region has 15 residues. The V gene's germline CDR1 is SGHRS and CDR2 YFSETQ. With 4 bases removed from V and 2 bases from J, the gap between germline ends came to 15 bases. This CDR3 reads CASSPQGARQETQYF. CDR3 sequence (DNA): TGCGCCAGCAGCCCACAGGGAGCCAGACAAGAGACCCAGTACTTC.

The chain links TRBV7-9 to TRBJ2-4, with TRBD2 matching over 7 bases. The CDR3 sequence is 14 residues long. CDR1 is SEHNR and CDR2 is FQNEAQ in the germline V gene (reference sequence). V lost 4 bases, J lost 6 bases, and 6 bases stayed unmatched. The DNA of the CDR3 is TGTGCCAGCAGCTCCCTCAGCGGGGCAAACATTCAGTACTTC. Residues: CASSSLSGANIQYF.

The V call is TRBV7-3, the J call TRBJ2-3; D not certain. The germline V and J ends were trimmed by 8 bases and 3 bases, with 9 bases remaining between them. Germline values: CDR1 SGHTA, CDR2 FQGTGA. The CDR3 consists of 12 residues. The chain's CDR3 is CASPGSTDTQYF. The CDR3 DNA reads as TGTGCCAGCCCCGGTTCAACAGATACGCAGTATTTT.

CDR3 region: CASSLWTSGLETQYF. For the CDR3, the DNA is TGTGCCAGCAGCCTGTGGACTAGCGGCTTGGAGACCCAGTACTTC. V and J are TRBV3-1 and TRBJ2-5, with TRBD2 identical over 10 bases. The CDR3 runs 15 residues. The V segment lost 4 bases and the J segment 5 bases; nucleotides outside the gene matches: 7. CDR1 is LGHDT, CDR2 YNNKEL, per germline (reference sequence).

This clonotype appeared many times. The chain combines TRBV5-6 with TRBJ1-2; 10 bases match TRBD1. Germline values: CDR1 SGHDT, CDR2 YYEEEE. With 5 bases clipped from V and 8 bases from J, the junction kept 9 bases outside the gene matches. CDR3 size: 14 residues. The CDR3 DNA follows: TGTGCCAGCAGTTCAACCGGGACAGGGGAAGGCTACACCTTC. As protein: CASSSTGTGEGYTF.